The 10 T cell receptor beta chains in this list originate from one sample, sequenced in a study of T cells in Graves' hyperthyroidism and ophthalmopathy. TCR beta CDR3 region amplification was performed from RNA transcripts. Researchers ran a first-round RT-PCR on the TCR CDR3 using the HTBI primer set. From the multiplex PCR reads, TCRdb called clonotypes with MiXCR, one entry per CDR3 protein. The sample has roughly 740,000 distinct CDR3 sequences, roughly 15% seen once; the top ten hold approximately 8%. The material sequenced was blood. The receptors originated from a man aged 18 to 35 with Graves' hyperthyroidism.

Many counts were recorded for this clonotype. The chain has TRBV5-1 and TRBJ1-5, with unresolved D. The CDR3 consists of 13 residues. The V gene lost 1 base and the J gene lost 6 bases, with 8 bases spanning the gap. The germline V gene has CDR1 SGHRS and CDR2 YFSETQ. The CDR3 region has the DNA TGCGCCAGCAGCTTGTCTGGGAGTCAGCCCCAGCATTTT. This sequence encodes CASSLSGSQPQHF.

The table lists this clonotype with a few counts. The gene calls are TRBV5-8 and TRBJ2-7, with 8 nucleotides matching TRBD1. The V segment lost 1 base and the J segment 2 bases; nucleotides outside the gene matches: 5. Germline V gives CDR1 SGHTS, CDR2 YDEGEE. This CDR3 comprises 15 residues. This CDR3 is CASSLTDRGTYEQYF. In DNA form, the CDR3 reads TGTGCCAGCAGCTTGACCGACAGGGGTACCTACGAGCAGTACTTC.

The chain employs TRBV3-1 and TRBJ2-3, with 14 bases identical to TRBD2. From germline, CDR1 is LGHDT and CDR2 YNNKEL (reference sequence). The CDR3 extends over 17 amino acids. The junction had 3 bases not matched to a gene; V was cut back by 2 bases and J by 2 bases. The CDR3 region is CASSQRTSGGNTDTQYF. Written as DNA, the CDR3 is TGTGCCAGCAGCCAACGGACTAGCGGGGGGAACACAGATACGCAGTATTTT.

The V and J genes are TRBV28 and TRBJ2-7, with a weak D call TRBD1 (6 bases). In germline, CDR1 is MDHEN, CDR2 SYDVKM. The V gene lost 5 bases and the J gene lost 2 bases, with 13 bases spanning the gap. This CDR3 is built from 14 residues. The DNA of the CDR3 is TGTGCCAGCAGTGTCCGGGACAAGACCTACGAGCAGTACTTC. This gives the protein CASSVRDKTYEQYF.

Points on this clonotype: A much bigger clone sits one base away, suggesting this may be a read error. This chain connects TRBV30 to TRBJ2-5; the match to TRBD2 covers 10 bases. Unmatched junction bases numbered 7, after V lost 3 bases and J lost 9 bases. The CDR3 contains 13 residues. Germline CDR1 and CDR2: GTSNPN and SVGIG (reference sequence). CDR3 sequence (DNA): TGTGCCTGGAGACTAGCGGGGCCCCACGCCCAGTACTTC. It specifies CAWRLAGPHAQYF.

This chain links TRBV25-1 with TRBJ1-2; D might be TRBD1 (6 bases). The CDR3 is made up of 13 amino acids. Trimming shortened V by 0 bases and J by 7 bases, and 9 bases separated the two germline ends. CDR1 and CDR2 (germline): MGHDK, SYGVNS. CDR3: CASSEYMGAGYTF. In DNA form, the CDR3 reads TGTGCCAGCAGTGAATATATGGGGGCTGGCTACACCTTC.

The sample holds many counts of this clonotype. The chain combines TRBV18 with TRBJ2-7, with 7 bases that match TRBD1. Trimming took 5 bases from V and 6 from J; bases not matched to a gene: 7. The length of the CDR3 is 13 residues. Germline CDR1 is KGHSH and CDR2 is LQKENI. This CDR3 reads CASSAGTAIEQYF. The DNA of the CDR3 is TGTGCCAGCTCAGCCGGGACAGCGATCGAGCAGTACTTC.

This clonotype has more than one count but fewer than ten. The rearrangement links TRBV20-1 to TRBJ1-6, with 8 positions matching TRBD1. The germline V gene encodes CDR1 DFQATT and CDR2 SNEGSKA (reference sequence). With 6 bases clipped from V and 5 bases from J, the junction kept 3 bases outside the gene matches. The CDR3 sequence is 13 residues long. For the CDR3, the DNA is TGCAGTGCGCGGACAGGGAATAATTCACCCCTCCACTTT. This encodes CSARTGNNSPLHF.

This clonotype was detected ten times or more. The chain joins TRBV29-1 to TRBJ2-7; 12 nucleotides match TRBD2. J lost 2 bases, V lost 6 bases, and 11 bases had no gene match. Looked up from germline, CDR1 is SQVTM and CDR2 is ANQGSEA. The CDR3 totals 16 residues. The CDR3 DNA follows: TGCAGCGTCGGCCGCGGACTAGCGGGGATCGCCTACGAGCAGTACTTC. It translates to CSVGRGLAGIAYEQYF.

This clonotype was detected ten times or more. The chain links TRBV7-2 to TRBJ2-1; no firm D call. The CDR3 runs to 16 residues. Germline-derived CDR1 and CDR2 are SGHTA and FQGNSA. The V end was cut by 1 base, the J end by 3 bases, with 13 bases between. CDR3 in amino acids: CASSLGRNSLYNEQFF. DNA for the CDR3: TGTGCCAGCAGCTTAGGCAGAAACTCTCTCTACAATGAGCAGTTCTTC.